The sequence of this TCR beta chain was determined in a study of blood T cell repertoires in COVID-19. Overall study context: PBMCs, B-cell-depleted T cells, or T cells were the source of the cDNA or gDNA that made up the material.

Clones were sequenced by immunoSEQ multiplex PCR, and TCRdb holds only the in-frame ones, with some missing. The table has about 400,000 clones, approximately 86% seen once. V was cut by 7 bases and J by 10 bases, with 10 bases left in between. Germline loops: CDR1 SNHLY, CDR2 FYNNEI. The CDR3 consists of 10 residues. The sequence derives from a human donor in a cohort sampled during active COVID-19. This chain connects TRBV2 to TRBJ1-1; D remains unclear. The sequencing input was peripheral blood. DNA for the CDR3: TGTGCCAGCACGGGGTTCGGAGCTTTCTTT. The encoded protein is CASTGFGAFF.